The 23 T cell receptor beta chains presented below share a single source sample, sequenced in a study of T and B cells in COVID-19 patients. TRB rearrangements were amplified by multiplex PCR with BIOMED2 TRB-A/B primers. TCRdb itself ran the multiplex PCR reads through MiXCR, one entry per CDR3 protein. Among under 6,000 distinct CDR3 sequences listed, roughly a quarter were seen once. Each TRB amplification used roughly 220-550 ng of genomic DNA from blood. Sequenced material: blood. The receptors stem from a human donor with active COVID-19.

The CDR3 bases are TGCAGTGCTACTGGGACAGGGTACCCAGATACGCAGTATTTT. Translated, it gives CSATGTGYPDTQYF. This chain connects TRBV20-1 to TRBJ2-3; 9 bases match TRBD1. Germline trimming cut 4 bases from V and 4 bases from J; bases unmatched to any gene: 6. The CDR3 covers 14 residues. Germline V gene data show CDR1 as DFQATT and CDR2 as SNEGSKA (reference sequence).

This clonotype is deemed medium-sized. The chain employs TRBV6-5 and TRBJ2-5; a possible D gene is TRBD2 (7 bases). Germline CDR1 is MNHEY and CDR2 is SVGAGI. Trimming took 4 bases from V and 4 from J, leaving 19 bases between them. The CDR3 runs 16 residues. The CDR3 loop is CASSLGGARFGETQYF. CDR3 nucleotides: TGTGCCAGCAGTTTGGGGGGGGCGAGGTTTGGAGAGACCCAGTACTTC.

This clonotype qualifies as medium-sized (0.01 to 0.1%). The CDR3 sequence: CASTVTGTSEAFF. CDR3 in DNA: TGTGCCAGTACCGTGACAGGGACCAGTGAAGCTTTCTTT. The J gene is TRBJ1-1, the V gene TRBV19, with 7 bases aligning to TRBD1. Germline V gene data show CDR1 as LNHDA and CDR2 as SQIVND (reference sequence). The ends lost 7 bases at V and 7 bases at J; junction bases unmatched: 9. The CDR3 covers 13 residues.

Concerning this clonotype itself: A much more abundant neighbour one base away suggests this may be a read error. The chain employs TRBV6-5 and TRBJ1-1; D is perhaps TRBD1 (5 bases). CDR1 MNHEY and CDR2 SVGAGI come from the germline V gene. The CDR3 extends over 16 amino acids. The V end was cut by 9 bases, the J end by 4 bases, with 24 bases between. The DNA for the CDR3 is TGTGCCAGAAGGCCCTACGGGAGGGGAGTAGCCACTGAAGCTTTCTTT. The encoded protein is CARRPYGRGVATEAFF.

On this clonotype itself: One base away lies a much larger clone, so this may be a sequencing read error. CDR3 nucleotide sequence: TGTGCCAGCACTATACTACCGACAGGGGTCGAGCAGTACTTC. This gives the protein CASTILPTGVEQYF. The chain recombines TRBV6-1 with TRBJ2-7; 8 positions agree with TRBD1. The CDR3 length is 14 residues. Unmatched junction bases numbered 11, after V lost 7 bases and J lost 6 bases. In germline, CDR1 is MNHNS, CDR2 SASEGT.

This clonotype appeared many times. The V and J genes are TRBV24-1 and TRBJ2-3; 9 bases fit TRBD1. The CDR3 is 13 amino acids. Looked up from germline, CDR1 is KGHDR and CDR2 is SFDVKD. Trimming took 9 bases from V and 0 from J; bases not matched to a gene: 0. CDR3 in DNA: TGTGCCACCGGGACAGGGAGCACAGATACGCAGTATTTT. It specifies CATGTGSTDTQYF.

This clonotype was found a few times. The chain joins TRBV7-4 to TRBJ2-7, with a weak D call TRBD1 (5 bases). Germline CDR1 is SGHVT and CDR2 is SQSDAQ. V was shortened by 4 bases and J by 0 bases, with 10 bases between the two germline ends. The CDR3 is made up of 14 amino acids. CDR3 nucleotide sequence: TGTGCCAGCAGCTCACAGGCCAGCTCCTACGAGCAGTACTTC. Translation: CASSSQASSYEQYF.

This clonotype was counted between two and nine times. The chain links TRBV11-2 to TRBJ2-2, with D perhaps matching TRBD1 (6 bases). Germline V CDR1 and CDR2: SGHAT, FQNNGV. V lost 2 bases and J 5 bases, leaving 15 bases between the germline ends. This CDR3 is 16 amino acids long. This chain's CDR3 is CASSLISQGSTGELFF. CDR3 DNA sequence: TGTGCCAGCAGCTTAATATCCCAGGGGAGTACCGGGGAGCTGTTTTTT.

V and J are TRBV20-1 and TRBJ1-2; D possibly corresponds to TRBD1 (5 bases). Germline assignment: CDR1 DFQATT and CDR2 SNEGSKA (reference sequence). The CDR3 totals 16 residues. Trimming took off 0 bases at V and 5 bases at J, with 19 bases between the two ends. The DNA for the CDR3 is TGCAGTGCTAGAGATGGGGCTAAGGAAACGGCGTATGGCTACACCTTC. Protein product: CSARDGAKETAYGYTF.

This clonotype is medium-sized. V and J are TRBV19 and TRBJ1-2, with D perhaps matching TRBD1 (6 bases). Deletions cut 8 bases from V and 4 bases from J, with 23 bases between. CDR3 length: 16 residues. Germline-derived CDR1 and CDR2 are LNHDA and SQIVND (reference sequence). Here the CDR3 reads CASPRQVSFRGYGYTF. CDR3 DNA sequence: TGTGCCAGTCCCCGACAGGTCAGTTTCCGTGGCTATGGCTACACCTTC. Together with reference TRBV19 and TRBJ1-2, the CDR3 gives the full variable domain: DGGITQSPKYLFRKEGQNVTLSCEQNLNHDAMYWYRQDPGQGLRLIYYSQIVNDFQKGDIAEGYSVSREKKESFPLTVTSAQKNPTAFYLCASPRQVSFRGYGYTFGSGTRLTVV.

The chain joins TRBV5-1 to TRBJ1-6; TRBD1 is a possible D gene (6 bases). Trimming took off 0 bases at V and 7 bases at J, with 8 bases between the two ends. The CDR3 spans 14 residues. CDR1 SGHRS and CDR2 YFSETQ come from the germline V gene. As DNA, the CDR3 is TGCGCCAGCAGCTTGGGGACAGTAAATTCACCCCTCCACTTT. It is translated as CASSLGTVNSPLHF.

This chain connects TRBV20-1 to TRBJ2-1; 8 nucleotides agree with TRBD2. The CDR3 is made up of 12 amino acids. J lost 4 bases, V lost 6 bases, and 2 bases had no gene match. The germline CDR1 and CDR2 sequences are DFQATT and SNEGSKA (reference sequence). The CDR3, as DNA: TGCAGTGCCCAGCGGGAGTACAATGAGCAGTTCTTC. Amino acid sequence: CSAQREYNEQFF.

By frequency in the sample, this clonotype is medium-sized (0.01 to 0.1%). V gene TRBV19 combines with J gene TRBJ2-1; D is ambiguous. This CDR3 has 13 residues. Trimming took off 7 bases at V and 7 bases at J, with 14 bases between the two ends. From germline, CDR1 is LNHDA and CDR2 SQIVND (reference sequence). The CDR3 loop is CASIAPGRNEQFF. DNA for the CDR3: TGTGCCAGTATAGCCCCTGGGCGTAATGAGCAGTTCTTC.

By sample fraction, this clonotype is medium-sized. CDR3 sequence: CASSLPGQNTEAFF. CDR3 coding DNA: TGTGCCAGCAGCTTGCCGGGACAGAACACTGAAGCTTTCTTT. This chain links TRBV5-4 with TRBJ1-1, with D perhaps TRBD1 (6 bases). The CDR3 runs to 14 residues. Per germline, CDR1 SGHNT and CDR2 YYREEE (reference sequence). Trimming pared 1 base from V and 1 base from J, leaving 8 bases between.

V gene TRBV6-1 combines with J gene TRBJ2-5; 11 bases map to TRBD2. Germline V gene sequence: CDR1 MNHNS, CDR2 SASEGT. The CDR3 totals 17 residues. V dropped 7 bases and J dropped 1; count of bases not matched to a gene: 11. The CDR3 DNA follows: TGTGCCAGCACGCTGTCTAGCGGGGGGACCATCCAAGAGACCCAGTACTTC. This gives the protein CASTLSSGGTIQETQYF.

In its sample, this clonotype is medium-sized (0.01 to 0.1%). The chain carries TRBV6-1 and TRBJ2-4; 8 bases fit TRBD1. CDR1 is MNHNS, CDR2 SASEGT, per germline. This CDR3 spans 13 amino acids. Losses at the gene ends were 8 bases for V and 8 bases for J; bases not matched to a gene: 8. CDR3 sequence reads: CASHLDRGDIQYF. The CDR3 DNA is TGTGCCAGCCATCTCGACAGGGGTGACATTCAGTACTTC.

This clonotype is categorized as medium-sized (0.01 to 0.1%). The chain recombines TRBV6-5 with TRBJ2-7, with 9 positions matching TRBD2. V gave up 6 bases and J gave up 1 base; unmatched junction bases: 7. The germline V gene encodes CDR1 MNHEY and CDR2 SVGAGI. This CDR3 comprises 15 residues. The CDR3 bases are TGTGCCAGCAGCCCAGCGGGAGGCCGTTCCTACGAGCAGTACTTC. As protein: CASSPAGGRSYEQYF.

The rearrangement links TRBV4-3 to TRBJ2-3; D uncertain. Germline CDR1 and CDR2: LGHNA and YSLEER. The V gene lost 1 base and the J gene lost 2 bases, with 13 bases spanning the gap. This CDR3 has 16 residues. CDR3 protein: CASSQGLHENTDTQYF. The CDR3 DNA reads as TGCGCCAGCAGCCAAGGACTCCACGAGAACACAGATACGCAGTATTTT.

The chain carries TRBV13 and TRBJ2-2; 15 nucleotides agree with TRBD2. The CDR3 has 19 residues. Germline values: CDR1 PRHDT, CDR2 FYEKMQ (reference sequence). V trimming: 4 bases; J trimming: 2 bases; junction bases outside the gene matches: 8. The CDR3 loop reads CASSYGLAGGPHNTGELFF. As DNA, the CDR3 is TGTGCCAGCAGCTACGGACTAGCGGGGGGGCCACACAACACCGGGGAGCTGTTTTTT.

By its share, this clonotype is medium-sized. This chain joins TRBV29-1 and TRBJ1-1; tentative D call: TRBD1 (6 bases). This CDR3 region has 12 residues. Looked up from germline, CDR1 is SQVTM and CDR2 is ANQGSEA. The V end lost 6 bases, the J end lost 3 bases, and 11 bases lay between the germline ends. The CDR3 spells CSVSGGDTEAFF. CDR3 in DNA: TGCAGCGTGTCCGGGGGCGACACTGAAGCTTTCTTT.

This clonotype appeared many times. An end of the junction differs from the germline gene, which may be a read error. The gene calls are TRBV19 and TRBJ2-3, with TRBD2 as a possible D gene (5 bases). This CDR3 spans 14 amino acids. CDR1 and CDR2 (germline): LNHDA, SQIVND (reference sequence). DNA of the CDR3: TGTGCCAGTAGTTTAGCGCTTAGCACAGATAAGCAGTATTTT. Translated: CASSLALSTDKQYF.

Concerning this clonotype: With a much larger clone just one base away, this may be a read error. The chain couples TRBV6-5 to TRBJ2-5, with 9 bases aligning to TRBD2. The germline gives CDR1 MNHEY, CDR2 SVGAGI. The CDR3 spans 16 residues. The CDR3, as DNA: TGTGCCAGCAGTTACGGGCGGGGGGGCCTTTTCGAGACCAAGTACTTC. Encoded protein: CASSYGRGGLFETKYF.

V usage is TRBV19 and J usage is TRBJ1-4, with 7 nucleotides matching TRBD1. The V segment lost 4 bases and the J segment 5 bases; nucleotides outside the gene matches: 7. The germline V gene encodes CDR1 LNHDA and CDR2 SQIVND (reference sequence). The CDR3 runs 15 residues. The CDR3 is CASSKPTGPNEKLFF. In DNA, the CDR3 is TGTGCCAGTAGTAAACCGACAGGGCCAAATGAAAAACTGTTTTTT.